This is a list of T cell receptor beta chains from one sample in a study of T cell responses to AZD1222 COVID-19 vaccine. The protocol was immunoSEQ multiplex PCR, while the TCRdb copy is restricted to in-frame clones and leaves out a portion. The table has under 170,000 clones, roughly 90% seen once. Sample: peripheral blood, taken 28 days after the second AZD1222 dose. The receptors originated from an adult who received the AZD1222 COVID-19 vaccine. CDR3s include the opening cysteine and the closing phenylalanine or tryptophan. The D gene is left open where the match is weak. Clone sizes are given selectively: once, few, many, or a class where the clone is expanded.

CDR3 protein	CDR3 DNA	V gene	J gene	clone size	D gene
CASNGGQGDLSPLHF	TGTGCCAGCAACGGGGGGCAGGGGGACTTGTCACCCCTCCACTTT	TRBV28	TRBJ1-6	NA	TRBD1
CASTPQGRGELFF	TGTGCCAGCACCCCACAGGGGCGCGGGGAGCTGTTTTTT	TRBV12-3/TRBV12-4	TRBJ2-2	NA	TRBD1
CASSPRGSGTEAFF	TGTGCCAGCAGCCCCAGGGGTAGCGGGACTGAAGCTTTCTTT	TRBV7-3	TRBJ1-1	NA	NA
CATSGQLSTGELFF	TGTGCCACCAGTGGTCAACTTAGCACCGGGGAGCTGTTTTTT	TRBV24-1	TRBJ2-2	NA	NA
CAISESDPGEQYF	TGTGCCATCAGTGAGTCGGACCCGGGAGAGCAGTACTTC	TRBV10-3	TRBJ2-7	once	NA
CAWSYGHMNTEAFF	TGTGCCTGGAGTTACGGACATATGAACACTGAAGCTTTCTTT	TRBV30	TRBJ1-1	NA	NA
CSVGPLLQLHYGYTF	TGCAGCGTTGGCCCTCTACTTCAACTCCACTATGGCTACACCTTC	TRBV29-1	TRBJ1-2	NA	NA
CASSQGGSGRANEQFF	TGCGCCAGCAGCCAAGGGGGTAGCGGGAGGGCGAATGAGCAGTTCTTC	TRBV4-1	TRBJ2-1	NA	TRBD2
CASSPAYEQYF	TGTGCCAGCAGTCCCGCTTACGAGCAGTACTTC	TRBV12-3/TRBV12-4	TRBJ2-7	NA	NA
CASSQEGQGTRSYTF	TGTGCCAGCAGCCAAGAAGGTCAGGGTACGAGGAGCTACACCTTC	TRBV14	TRBJ1-2	NA	NA
CASSLVVGQGDEKLFF	TGTGCCAGCAGCTTAGTAGTAGGACAGGGGGACGAAAAACTGTTTTTT	TRBV7-6	TRBJ1-4	NA	TRBD1
CASSQILAGAKNIQYF	TGCGCCAGCAGCCAGATACTAGCGGGGGCTAAAAACATTCAGTACTTC	TRBV4-1	TRBJ2-4	NA	TRBD2
CASSAQGSNYGYTF	TGTGCCAGCAGTGCGCAGGGGTCAAACTATGGCTACACCTTC	TRBV2	TRBJ1-2	NA	NA
CASSSATSYEQYF	TGTGCCAGCAGCTCTGCCACGTCTTACGAGCAGTACTTC	TRBV28	TRBJ2-7	NA	NA
CASSLGKTSGSLDEQFF	TGTGCCAGCAGCTTAGGGAAGACTAGCGGGAGTTTAGATGAGCAGTTCTTC	TRBV11-3	TRBJ2-1	NA	TRBD2
CASSHLRGTRQVDTQYF	TGTGCCAGCAGCCATCTACGGGGAACAAGACAAGTGGATACGCAGTATTTT	TRBV14	TRBJ2-3	NA	NA
CASSLALEWIGNEQFF	TGCGCCAGCAGCTTGGCCTTGGAATGGATCGGCAATGAGCAGTTCTTC	TRBV5-1	TRBJ2-1	once	NA
CATGDANTGELFF	TGTGCGACAGGTGACGCGAACACCGGGGAGCTGTTTTTT	TRBV18	TRBJ2-2	NA	NA
CASVTGTLVSYEQYF	TGTGCCAGTGTGACCGGGACACTCGTCTCCTACGAGCAGTACTTC	TRBV2	TRBJ2-7	NA	NA
CSVGGGQRLNTEAFF	TGCAGCGTTGGGGGCGGGCAGAGACTGAACACTGAAGCTTTCTTT	TRBV29-1	TRBJ1-1	NA	NA
CASRWGQEETQYF	TGTGCCAGCAGATGGGGACAGGAAGAGACCCAGTACTTC	TRBV6-5	TRBJ2-5	NA	TRBD1
CASSIRGTDTYEQYF	TGTGCCAGTAGTATACGGGGGACTGACACCTACGAGCAGTACTTC	TRBV19	TRBJ2-7	NA	NA
CASSIGYGPGVNTEAFF	TGTGCCAGTAGTATCGGGTATGGTCCAGGGGTGAACACTGAAGCTTTCTTT	TRBV19	TRBJ1-1	NA	NA
CASSFSYRRSTDTQYF	TGTGCCAGCAGTTTCTCGTATAGGAGGAGCACAGATACGCAGTATTTT	TRBV6-7	TRBJ2-3	NA	NA
CASSYSWTGEDTEAFF	TGTGCCAGCAGTTACTCCTGGACAGGGGAGGACACTGAAGCTTTCTTT	TRBV6-6	TRBJ1-1	once	TRBD1
CASSTTGAWIEFF	TGTGCCAGCAGCACGACAGGGGCCTGGATAGAGTTCTTC	TRBV28	TRBJ2-1	NA	TRBD1
CASSRGGRPSYEQYF	TGTGCCAGCTCTAGGGGGGGCCGCCCCTCCTACGAGCAGTACTTC	TRBV19	TRBJ2-7	NA	NA
CASSQGQNYGYTF	TGTGCCAGCAGTCAGGGACAGAACTATGGCTACACCTTC	TRBV28	TRBJ1-2	NA	TRBD1
CAWSLGGRTEAFF	TGTGCCTGGAGCTTGGGGGGAAGGACTGAAGCTTTCTTT	TRBV30	TRBJ1-1	NA	NA
CASTPGSGANVLTF	TGTGCCAGCACCCCCGGCTCTGGGGCCAACGTCCTGACTTTC	TRBV6-5	TRBJ2-6	NA	NA
CASSPRQGPGEQYF	TGTGCCAGCTCACCGAGACAGGGCCCGGGGGAGCAGTACTTC	TRBV18	TRBJ2-7	NA	TRBD1
CASSRLEGTGELFF	TGTGCCAGCTCACGTCTAGAGGGGACCGGGGAGCTGTTTTTT	TRBV18	TRBJ2-2	NA	NA
CASSQDKGTGELFF	TGCGCCAGCAGCCAAGATAAAGGGACCGGGGAGCTGTTTTTT	TRBV4-3	TRBJ2-2	few	NA
CASVGRSYEQYF	TGTGCCAGCGTTGGCAGATCCTACGAGCAGTACTTC	TRBV2	TRBJ2-7	NA	NA
CASSTYGTTNEKLFF	TGCGCCAGCAGCACCTACGGGACAACTAATGAAAAACTGTTTTTT	TRBV5-1	TRBJ1-4	NA	NA
CASSLTGSYEQYF	TGTGCCAGCAGTTTGACAGGTTCCTACGAGCAGTACTTC	TRBV27	TRBJ2-7	NA	NA
CASNHDYNEQFF	TGTGCCAGCAACCACGACTACAATGAGCAGTTCTTC	TRBV7-9	TRBJ2-1	NA	NA
CASSLGPGDSNQPQHF	TGTGCCAGCAGCTTGGGCCCAGGGGACTCCAATCAGCCCCAGCATTTT	TRBV5-5	TRBJ1-5	NA	NA
CATSDLSGDETQYF	TGTGCCACCAGTGATTTGAGTGGGGACGAGACGCAGTATTTT	TRBV24-1	TRBJ2-3	NA	NA
CASSQWVGPGANVLTF	TGTGCCAGCAGCCAATGGGTGGGGCCCGGGGCCAACGTCCTGACTTTC	TRBV11-2	TRBJ2-6	NA	NA
CASSEYGGRAPYEQYF	TGTGCCAGCAGTGAATACGGCGGGAGGGCCCCCTACGAGCAGTACTTC	TRBV25-1	TRBJ2-7	NA	TRBD2
CASSPLTTGWSYGYTF	TGTGCCAGCTCACCGCTGACGACAGGGTGGAGCTATGGCTACACCTTC	TRBV18	TRBJ1-2	NA	TRBD1
CASSPPRAAQYF	TGTGCCAGCTCACCACCAAGGGCCGCGCAGTACTTC	TRBV18	TRBJ2-7	NA	NA
CASSLSGDYTEAFF	TGCGCCAGCAGCTTGTCAGGGGACTACACTGAAGCTTTCTTT	TRBV5-1	TRBJ1-1	NA	NA
CASSMLASGNYEQYF	TGTGCCAGTAGTATGCTGGCTAGCGGGAACTACGAGCAGTACTTC	TRBV19	TRBJ2-7	NA	TRBD2
CASSPAGLAGVFGTDTQYF	TGTGCCAGCAGCCCGGCGGGACTAGCGGGAGTTTTTGGCACAGATACGCAGTATTTT	TRBV9	TRBJ2-3	NA	TRBD2
CAWSPHSGRNNEKLFF	TGTGCCTGGAGTCCTCATAGCGGGCGGAATAATGAAAAACTGTTTTTT	TRBV30	TRBJ1-4	NA	NA
CATSVGPGQDTEAFF	TGTGCCACCAGCGTCGGACCTGGACAGGACACTGAAGCTTTCTTT	TRBV24-1	TRBJ1-1	NA	TRBD1
CASRRGGVTGELFF	TGCGCCAGCAGAAGAGGCGGGGTAACCGGGGAGCTGTTTTTT	TRBV10-1	TRBJ2-2	NA	NA
CAWSVTEGQEYGYTF	TGTGCCTGGAGTGTAACAGAGGGACAGGAGTATGGCTACACCTTC	TRBV30	TRBJ1-2	NA	TRBD1
CASSQDLTPGKTFF	TGTGCCAGCAGCCAAGATTTGACTCCGGGAAAAACTTTCTTT	TRBV3-1/TRBV3-2	TRBJ1-1	few	NA
CASMAGQGGQPQHF	TGTGCCAGCATGGCGGGACAGGGTGGTCAGCCCCAGCATTTT	TRBV6-5	TRBJ1-5	NA	TRBD1
CASSRASGRDTQYF	TGTGCCAGTAGTAGGGCTAGCGGGAGAGATACGCAGTATTTT	TRBV19	TRBJ2-3	NA	TRBD2
CASSFGARYNEQFF	TGTGCCAGCAGCTTCGGGGCCCGGTACAATGAGCAGTTCTTC	TRBV11-3	TRBJ2-1	NA	NA
CASSINWGASEAFF	TGTGCCAGTAGTATTAACTGGGGGGCTTCTGAAGCTTTCTTT	TRBV19	TRBJ1-1	NA	NA
CASSLAQTWTSVYLSSYEQYF	TGTGCCAGCAGCTTAGCACAGACGTGGACTAGCGTGTACTTGAGCTCCTACGAGCAGTACTTC	TRBV7-2	TRBJ2-7	NA	TRBD2
CATSDSQKTGHGYTF	TGTGCCACCAGTGATTCTCAGAAGACAGGCCATGGCTACACCTTC	TRBV24-1	TRBJ1-2	NA	NA
CASSSWTGSFYEQYF	TGTGCCAGCAGCTCATGGACAGGGTCATTCTACGAGCAGTACTTC	TRBV7-2	TRBJ2-7	NA	TRBD1